The 11 T cell receptor beta chains below all came from one sample that was sequenced in a study of OX40 agonist ivuxolimab in advanced cancers. Clones were sequenced by immunoSEQ multiplex PCR, and TCRdb holds only the in-frame ones, with some missing. The profile covers 20,000 to 30,000 clones, with approximately 90% appearing a single time and about 49% taken by the ten largest. The input for sequencing was CD4+ or CD8+ T cells sorted from blood, taken in a trial of the OX40 agonist ivuxolimab. The source is an adult with an advanced solid tumor such as melanoma, head and neck, liver or kidney cancer.

CDR3 sequence reads: CATSRDRDASTDTQYF. CDR3 in DNA: TGTGCCACCAGCAGAGACAGAGACGCTAGCACAGATACGCAGTATTTT. The V gene is TRBV15, the J gene TRBJ2-3; D remains unclear. CDR1 is LNHNV and CDR2 is YYDKDF in the germline V gene (reference sequence). V lost 0 bases and J lost 0, with 10 bases in between. The CDR3 runs 16 residues. The full variable domain, rest sourced from reference TRBV15 and TRBJ2-3, is DAMVIQNPRYQVTQFGKPVTLSCSQTLNHNVMYWYQQKSSQAPKLLFHYYDKDFNNEADTPDNFQSRRPNTSFCFLDIRSPGLGDTAMYLCATSRDRDASTDTQYFGPGTRLTVL.

This chain uses TRBV10-3 with TRBJ2-3, with 7 bases matching TRBD2. This CDR3 has 14 amino acids. V dropped 10 bases and J dropped 5; count of bases not matched to a gene: 12. Germline-derived CDR1 and CDR2 are ENHRY and SYGVKD. The CDR3 DNA reads TGTGCCACTTCTCCGGGGAGGGATGGAGATACGCAGTATTTT. Encoded protein: CATSPGRDGDTQYF.

CDR3 region: CASSIAEGVDYGYTF. CDR3 DNA sequence: TGTGCCAGTAGTATAGCGGAGGGGGTAGACTATGGCTACACCTTC. The genes are TRBV19 and TRBJ1-2; perhaps TRBD1 as D (6 bases). Trimming cost V 1 base and J 3 bases, with 12 bases left between them. The CDR3 loop spans 15 amino acids. CDR1 LNHDA and CDR2 SQIVND come from the germline V gene (reference sequence). Together with reference TRBV19 and TRBJ1-2, the CDR3 gives the full variable domain: DGGITQSPKYLFRKEGQNVTLSCEQNLNHDAMYWYRQDPGQGLRLIYYSQIVNDFQKGDIAEGYSVSREKKESFPLTVTSAQKNPTAFYLCASSIAEGVDYGYTFGSGTRLTVV.

This clone was counted a single time. The germline gene is not matched at one end of the junction; a read error may be the cause. The chain recombines TRBV10-3 with TRBJ2-5, with 7 bases aligning to TRBD2. This CDR3 is built from 12 residues. Germline values: CDR1 ENHRY, CDR2 SYGVKD. Here the CDR3 reads CAISESAGLIDF. The CDR3 nucleotides are TGTGCCATCAGTGAGTCGGCGGGACTAATCGACTTC.

This clone was picked up a small number of times. The chain uses TRBV6-5 and TRBJ1-4; weak D call: TRBD1 (5 bases). The CDR3 covers 13 residues. The V and J ends lost 6 bases and 11 bases respectively, with 16 bases between them. Germline V CDR1 and CDR2: MNHEY, SVGAGI. The CDR3 region is CASSPGLSGKLFF. DNA for the CDR3: TGTGCCAGCAGCCCCGGCCTGTCAGGGAAACTGTTTTTT.

The J gene is TRBJ2-3, the V gene TRBV7-9, with no clear D. V was clipped by 7 bases and J by 0 bases, with 14 bases between them. Germline-derived CDR1 and CDR2 are SEHNR and FQNEAQ (reference sequence). The CDR3 runs to 15 residues. CDR3 protein: CASTPVTSSTDTQYF. The CDR3 region has the DNA TGTGCCAGCACCCCGGTGACAAGTAGCACAGATACGCAGTATTTT.

This clone was seen only once. The chain has TRBV19 and TRBJ2-1; 11 bases are shared with TRBD2. CDR3 length: 16 amino acids. V lost 2 bases and J lost 8; bases outside the gene matches: 8. Germline CDR1 reads LNHDA; CDR2 reads SQIVND (reference sequence). The CDR3 nucleotides are TGTGCCAGTAGTATAATCGAACTAGCGGGAGAGGATGAGCAGTTCTTC. This gives the protein CASSIIELAGEDEQFF.

The chain combines TRBV5-1 with TRBJ2-1; tentatively, D is TRBD2 (5 bases). V lost 1 base, J lost 7 bases, and 15 bases lay in between. Looked up from germline, CDR1 is SGHRS and CDR2 is YFSETQ. There are 15 residues in the CDR3. CDR3 coding DNA: TGCGCCAGCAGCTTGTACGGGATAGGATTTAATGAGCAGTTCTTC. Translated, it gives CASSLYGIGFNEQFF.

This clone appeared once. This chain joins TRBV9 and TRBJ1-4; 7 bases fit TRBD1. In germline, CDR1 is SGDLS, CDR2 YYNGEE. This CDR3 is 15 amino acids long. The ends lost 3 bases at V and 5 bases at J; junction bases unmatched: 7. CDR3 sequence (DNA): TGTGCCAGCAGCGCGCCTGACAGGGAAAATGAAAAACTGTTTTTT. Translation gives CASSAPDRENEKLFF. Based on the CDR3 plus reference TRBV9 and TRBJ1-4, the full variable domain is DSGVTQTPKHLITATGQRVTLRCSPRSGDLSVYWYQQSLDQGLQFLIQYYNGEERAKGNILERFSAQQFPDLHSELNLSSLELGDSALYFCASSAPDRENEKLFFGSGTQLSVL.

The V gene is TRBV6-5, the J gene TRBJ1-1; 7 bases agree with TRBD1. The CDR3 has 13 residues. Germline CDR1 is MNHEY and CDR2 is SVGAGI. V lost 2 bases, J lost 6 bases, and 3 bases stayed unmatched. This chain's CDR3 is CASSYGGGSEAFF. DNA for the CDR3: TGTGCCAGCAGTTACGGAGGGGGCTCTGAAGCTTTCTTT.

The DNA of the CDR3 is TGTGCCAGCAGCTTAGTAGGGCTGGATTTCTCTGGGGCCAACGTCCTGACTTTC. Translating it yields CASSLVGLDFSGANVLTF. The rearrangement joins TRBV7-8 to TRBJ2-6; D ambiguous. V lost 1 base to trimming and J lost 0 bases, with 13 bases between them. The CDR3 covers 18 residues. Germline CDR1 reads SGHVS; CDR2 reads FQNEAQ.